The present entry profiles one T cell receptor beta chain with its context. This clone came up once. Its antigen is still unknown. Within one base of it there is no much larger clone, and no base qualities were kept. The CDR3 regions of human TCRbeta chains were analyzed by immunosequencing. In the authors' own workflow: Repertoire TCRs were checked for matches against a reference library of SARS-CoV-2-specific TCRs that had been generated using the MIRA antigen-specificity platform. Breadth meant the fraction of unique TCRs that were SARS-CoV-2-associated, whereas depth meant the fraction of total T cells that were SARS-CoV-2-associated. Using the MIRA data, each spike-specific TCR was mapped to the spike region that the TCR reacts to and placed in a CD4 or CD8 class. Log10-transformed breadth and depth values were compared by one-way ANOVA with Sidak's multiple comparisons tests. TCRdb re-hosts the immuneACCESS table, in-frame sequences only. Its copies lack some clones; in the studies checked, an unresolved V gene accounts for under half of them, and the cause for the rest is not known. V and J calls and clone size are given by that table; D and trimming were obtained from the DNA. This sample has over 110,000 clones in its table, and 85% to 95% of those were observed once. The ten largest account for 4% to 5.5% of the sample.

CDR1 and CDR2, looked up from the germline V gene, are SGHTA and FQGNSA. V lost 5 bases and J lost 7 bases; the stretch between them is 14 bases long. The CDR3 numbers 13 residues from cysteine through phenylalanine. The retained sequence is limited to the CDR3, 39 bases, with the frame set at the first base. These data are taken from a study of T cell responses to AZD1222 COVID-19 vaccine (dated by TCRdb to the early 2020s). Some background on the complete study: Because spike-specific TCR depth and breadth did not differ between the two schedules, AZD1222 recipients who got a second dose at roughly 4 weeks were pooled with those who got a second dose at roughly 12 weeks. A total of 233 trial participants underwent TCR sequencing, of whom 200 to 220 had received two doses of AZD1222 and roughly 26 had received two doses of the MenACWY control vaccine. Trial participants were enrolled by age into subgroups of 18-55, 56-69 and 70-plus years, and approximately 150, 30 and 60 TCR-sequenced participants, respectively, were included in these subgroups.

Reading the label with the study, this specimen's time point is: baseline before first vaccination. Vaccinee samples came from UK trials COV001 and COV002, including a single-blind randomized controlled phase 2/3 trial of AZD1222 (ChAdOx1 nCoV-19) in healthy adults. For TCRbeta chain sequencing, PBMC samples from trial participants were taken at day 0 and at day 28 after the second dose. On the study overall, not on this receptor specifically: Because no day 14 peak-response samples were available, the repertoires could be characterized only after the peak T cell response. Nearly half of unique spike-specific TCRs reportedly recognized epitopes outside regions mutated in the B.1.351 and B.1.1.7 variants. Participants were mostly white British and included more females than males, and it was suggested by the authors that clonal diversity may have been underestimated. Conclusions about previously exposed vaccinees are limited, since just five or six AZD1222 recipients were seropositive for SARS-CoV-2 at baseline. After two AZD1222 doses, spike-specific TCR breadth and depth were significantly higher than at day 0 and than in MenACWY recipients. In the small 56-69-year group, the increase in depth fell short of significance, most likely because of low power. CD4 TCRs associated with the vaccine covered the entire spike protein, and the dominant responses were in regions 160-218 and 743-854.

The chain joins TRBV7-2 to TRBJ1-2; TRBD1 is possibly the D segment (5 matching bases). The TCR was taken from an adult in good health. Sequences were derived from peripheral blood, sampled on day 0 of AZD1222 vaccination. The CDR3 corresponds to CASSADRRPGYTF. The DNA sequence reads TGTGCCAGCAGCGCAGACAGACGTCCTGGCTACACCTTC. The reference TRBV7-2 and TRBJ1-2 proteins fill in what lies around the CDR3, so the full variable domain reads GAGVSQSPSNKVTEKGKDVELRCDPISGHTALYWYRQSLGQGLEFLIYFQGNSAPDKSGLPSDRFSAERTGGSVSTLTIQRTQQEDSAVYLCASSADRRPGYTFGSGTRLTVV.